This T cell receptor beta chain was sequenced in a study of shared clonotypes between healthy human individuals. Overall study findings and caveats: Owing to a small donor count, the genetic and exposure-history diversity represented was limited.

On this clone: What it recognizes is unknown.

The donors, healthy adults who were HIV-negative, had experienced no recent acute infections or vaccinations. Assay used: immunoSEQ multiplex PCR; TCRdb lists only in-frame clones, some missing. This table has hundreds of thousands of clones, around 74% appearing once. Germline CDR1 and CDR2: LGHNA and YNFKEQ. The ends lost 4 bases at V and 1 base at J; junction bases unmatched: 9. The CDR3 loop spans 18 amino acids. The genes are TRBV4-2 and TRBJ2-7, with 14 bases matching TRBD2. Sample: memory CD4+ T cells sorted from blood. Described subset: CD45RA-negative fraction. The sequence was obtained from a woman in her twenties or thirties in good health. The CDR3 bases are TGTGCCAGCAGCCGGGGACTAGCGGGAGAGTATGATTCCTACGAGCAGTACTTC. It yields the protein CASSRGLAGEYDSYEQYF.